This entry concerns a single T cell receptor beta chain. The antigen is unknown. The sample originates from a study of T cells in localized non-small cell lung cancer. General study points: Highest T cell clonality was seen in uninvolved adjacent lung, surpassing that measured in tumor. Since sequencing was restricted to only one region of the tumor, intratumor heterogeneity remains a possibility. Density of T cells in blood, when higher, went with longer overall survival. When the top 100 tumor clones were examined, a median around 61 of them also appeared in the adjacent lung, which was paired and uninvolved.

Only in-frame clones appear in the TCRdb table, and some are missing; sequencing was by immunoSEQ multiplex PCR. The table lists around 35,000 clones, around 93% of them singletons. Trimming took off 2 bases at V and 1 base at J, with 10 bases between the two ends. The CDR3 spans 15 residues. Germline lookup yields CDR1 SGDLS and CDR2 YYNGEE. The chain uses TRBV9 and TRBJ1-5; D not certain. This clonotype was sampled from a female donor of 60 years or more with stage II lung adenocarcinoma. The input for sequencing was peripheral blood mononuclear cells, taken before any cancer treatment. This CDR3 is CASSVSGVSNQPQHF. In nucleotides, the CDR3 is TGTGCCAGCAGCGTTTCCGGGGTCAGCAATCAGCCCCAGCATTTT. Full variable domain (outside the CDR3, taken from reference TRBV9 and TRBJ1-5): DSGVTQTPKHLITATGQRVTLRCSPRSGDLSVYWYQQSLDQGLQFLIQYYNGEERAKGNILERFSAQQFPDLHSELNLSSLELGDSALYFCASSVSGVSNQPQHFGDGTRLSIL.